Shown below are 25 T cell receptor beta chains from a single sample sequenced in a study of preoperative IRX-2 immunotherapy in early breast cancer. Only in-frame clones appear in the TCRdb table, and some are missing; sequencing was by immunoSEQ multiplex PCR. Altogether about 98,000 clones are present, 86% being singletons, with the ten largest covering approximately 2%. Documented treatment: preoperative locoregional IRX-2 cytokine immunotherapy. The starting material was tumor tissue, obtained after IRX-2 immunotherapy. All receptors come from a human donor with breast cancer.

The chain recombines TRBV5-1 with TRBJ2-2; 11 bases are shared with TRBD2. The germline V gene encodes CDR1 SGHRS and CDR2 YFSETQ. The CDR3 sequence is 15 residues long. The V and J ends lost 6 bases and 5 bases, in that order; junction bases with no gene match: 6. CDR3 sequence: CASNLAGGRTGELFF. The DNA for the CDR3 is TGCGCCAGCAACCTAGCGGGAGGAAGGACCGGGGAGCTGTTTTTT.

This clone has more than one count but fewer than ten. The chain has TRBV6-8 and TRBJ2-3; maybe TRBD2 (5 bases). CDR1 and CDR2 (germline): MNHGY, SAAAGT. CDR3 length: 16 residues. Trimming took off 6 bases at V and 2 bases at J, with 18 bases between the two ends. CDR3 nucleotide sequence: TGTGCCAGCAGCCCCGGACTTTCCACCACCACAGATACGCAGTATTTT. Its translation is CASSPGLSTTTDTQYF.

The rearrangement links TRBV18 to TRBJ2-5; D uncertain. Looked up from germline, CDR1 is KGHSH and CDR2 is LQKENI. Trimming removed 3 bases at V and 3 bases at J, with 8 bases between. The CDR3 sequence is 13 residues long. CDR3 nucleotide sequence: TGTGCCAGCTCACCTCGGACGGAAGAGACCCAGTACTTC. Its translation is CASSPRTEETQYF.

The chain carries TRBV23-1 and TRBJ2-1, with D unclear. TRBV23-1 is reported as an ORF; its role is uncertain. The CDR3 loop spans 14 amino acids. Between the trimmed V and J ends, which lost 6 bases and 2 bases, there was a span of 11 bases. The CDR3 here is CASSQVPAYNEQFF. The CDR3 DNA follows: TGCGCCAGCAGCCAAGTACCAGCCTACAATGAGCAGTTCTTC.

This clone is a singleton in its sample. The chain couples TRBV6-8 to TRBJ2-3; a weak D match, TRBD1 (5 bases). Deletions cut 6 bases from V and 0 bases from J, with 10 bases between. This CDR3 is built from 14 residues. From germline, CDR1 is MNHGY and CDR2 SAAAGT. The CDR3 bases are TGTGCCAGCAGGCCAGGGATTAGCACAGATACGCAGTATTTT. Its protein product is CASRPGISTDTQYF.

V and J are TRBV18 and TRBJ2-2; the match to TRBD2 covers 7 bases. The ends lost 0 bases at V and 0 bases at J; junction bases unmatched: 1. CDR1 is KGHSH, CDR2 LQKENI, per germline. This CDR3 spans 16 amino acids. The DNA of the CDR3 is TGTGCCAGCTCACCACCCGGGGGGACGAACACCGGGGAGCTGTTTTTT. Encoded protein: CASSPPGGTNTGELFF.

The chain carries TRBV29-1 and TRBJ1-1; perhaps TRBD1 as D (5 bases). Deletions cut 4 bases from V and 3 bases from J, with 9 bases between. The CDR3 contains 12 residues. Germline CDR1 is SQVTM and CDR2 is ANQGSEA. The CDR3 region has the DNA TGCAGCGTTGCTCAGGGAGACACTGAAGCTTTCTTT. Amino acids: CSVAQGDTEAFF.

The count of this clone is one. The CDR3 DNA reads TGTGCCACCAGCCCACAGGGGGGGAGCTCCTACGAGCAGTACTTC. Its protein product is CATSPQGGSSYEQYF. The genes are TRBV15 and TRBJ2-7; D may be TRBD1 (8 bases). There are 15 residues in the CDR3. Germline V gene data show CDR1 as LNHNV and CDR2 as YYDKDF (reference sequence). V gave up 5 bases and J gave up 0 bases, with 14 bases separating them.

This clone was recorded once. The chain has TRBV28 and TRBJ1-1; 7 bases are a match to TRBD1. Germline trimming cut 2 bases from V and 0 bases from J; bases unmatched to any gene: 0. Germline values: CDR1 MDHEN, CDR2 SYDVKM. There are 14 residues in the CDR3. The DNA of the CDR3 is TGTGCCAGCAGTTTAAGGGGGCTGAACACTGAAGCTTTCTTT. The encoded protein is CASSLRGLNTEAFF.

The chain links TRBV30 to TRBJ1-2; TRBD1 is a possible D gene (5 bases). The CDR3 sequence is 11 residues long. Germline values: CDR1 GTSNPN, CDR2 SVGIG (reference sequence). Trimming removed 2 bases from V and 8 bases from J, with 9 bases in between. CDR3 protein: CAWSPGEGYTF. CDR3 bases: TGTGCCTGGAGTCCGGGGGAGGGCTACACCTTC.

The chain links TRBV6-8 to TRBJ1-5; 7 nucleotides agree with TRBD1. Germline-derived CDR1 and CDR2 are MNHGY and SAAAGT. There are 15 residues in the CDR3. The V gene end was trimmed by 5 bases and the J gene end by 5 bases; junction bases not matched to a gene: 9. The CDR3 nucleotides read TGTGCCAGCAGTCGACAGGGTAGGTTTGATCAGCCCCAGCATTTT. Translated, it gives CASSRQGRFDQPQHF.

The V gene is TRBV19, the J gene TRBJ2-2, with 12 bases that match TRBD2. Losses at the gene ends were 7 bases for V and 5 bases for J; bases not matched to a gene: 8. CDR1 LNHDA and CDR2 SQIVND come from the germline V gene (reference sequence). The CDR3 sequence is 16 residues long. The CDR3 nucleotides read TGTGCCAGTATGGCTAGCGGGAGGGCCCGAACCGGGGAGCTGTTTTTT. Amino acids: CASMASGRARTGELFF.

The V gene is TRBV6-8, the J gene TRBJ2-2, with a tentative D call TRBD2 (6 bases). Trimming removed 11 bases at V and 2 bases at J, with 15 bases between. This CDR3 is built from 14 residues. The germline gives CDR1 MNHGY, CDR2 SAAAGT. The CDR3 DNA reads TGTGCCGGCCGGGACTCCCAAAACACCGGGGAGCTGTTTTTT. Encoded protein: CAGRDSQNTGELFF.

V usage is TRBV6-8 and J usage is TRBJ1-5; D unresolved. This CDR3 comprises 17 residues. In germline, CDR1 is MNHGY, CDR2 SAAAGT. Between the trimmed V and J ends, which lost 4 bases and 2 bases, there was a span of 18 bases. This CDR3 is CASSLRPMVVGNQPQHF. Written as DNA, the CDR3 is TGTGCCAGCAGTTTGCGGCCCATGGTCGTCGGCAATCAGCCCCAGCATTTT.

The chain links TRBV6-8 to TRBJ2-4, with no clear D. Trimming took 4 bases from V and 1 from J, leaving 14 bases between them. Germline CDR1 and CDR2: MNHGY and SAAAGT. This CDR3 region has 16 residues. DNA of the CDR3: TGTGCCAGCAGTTCCCCCTCCAGCCCGGCCAAAAACATTCAGTACTTC. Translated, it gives CASSSPSSPAKNIQYF.

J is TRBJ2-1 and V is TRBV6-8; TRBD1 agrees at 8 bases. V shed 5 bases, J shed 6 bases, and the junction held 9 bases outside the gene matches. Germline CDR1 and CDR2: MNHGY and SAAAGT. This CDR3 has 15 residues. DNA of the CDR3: TGTGCCAGCAGTGCAGACAGGGGATTTATCAATGAGCAGTTCTTC. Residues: CASSADRGFINEQFF.

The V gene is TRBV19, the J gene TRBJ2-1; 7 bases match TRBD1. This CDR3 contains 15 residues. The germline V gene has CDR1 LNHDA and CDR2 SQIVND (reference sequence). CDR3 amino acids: CVTESTAGGYGEQFF. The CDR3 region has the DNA TGTGTCACCGAGTCTACCGCAGGGGGTTACGGTGAGCAGTTCTTC.

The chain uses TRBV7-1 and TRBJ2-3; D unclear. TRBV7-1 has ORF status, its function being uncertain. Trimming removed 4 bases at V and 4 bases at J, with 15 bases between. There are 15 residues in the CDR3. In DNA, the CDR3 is TGTGCCAGCAGCTTATTGGGCCAAGGAGCAGATACGCAGTATTTT. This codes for CASSLLGQGADTQYF.

CDR3 sequence reads: CASSSRDSYEQYF. In nucleotides, the CDR3 is TGTGCCAGCAGCTCCCGGGACAGTTACGAGCAGTACTTC. This chain connects TRBV7-8 to TRBJ2-7; TRBD1 matches at 7 bases. This CDR3 comprises 13 residues. V shed 4 bases, J shed 4 bases, and the junction held 4 bases outside the gene matches. Per the germline V gene, CDR1 is SGHVS and CDR2 is FQNEAQ.

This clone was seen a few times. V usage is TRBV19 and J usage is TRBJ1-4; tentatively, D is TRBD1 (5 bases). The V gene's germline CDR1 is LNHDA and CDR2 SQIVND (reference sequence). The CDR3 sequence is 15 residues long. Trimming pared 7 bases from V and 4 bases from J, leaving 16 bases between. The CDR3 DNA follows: TGTGCCAGTACCGACAGCAGGGCATTTAATGAAAAACTGTTTTTT. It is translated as CASTDSRAFNEKLFF.

The CDR3 DNA reads TGTGCCAGCGACGGGGCAAATCAGCCCCAGCATTTT. This codes for CASDGANQPQHF. This rearrangement joins TRBV6-8 to TRBJ1-5; TRBD1 might be the D (5 bases). The CDR3 sequence is 12 residues long. The germline V gene has CDR1 MNHGY and CDR2 SAAAGT. V shed 8 bases and J shed 4 bases, with 9 bases lying between them.

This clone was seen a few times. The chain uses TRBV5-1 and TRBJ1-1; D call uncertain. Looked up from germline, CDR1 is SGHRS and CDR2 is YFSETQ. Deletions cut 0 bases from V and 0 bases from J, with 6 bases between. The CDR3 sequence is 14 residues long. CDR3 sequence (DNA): TGCGCCAGCAGCTTGGAACTCATGAACACTGAAGCTTTCTTT. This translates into CASSLELMNTEAFF.

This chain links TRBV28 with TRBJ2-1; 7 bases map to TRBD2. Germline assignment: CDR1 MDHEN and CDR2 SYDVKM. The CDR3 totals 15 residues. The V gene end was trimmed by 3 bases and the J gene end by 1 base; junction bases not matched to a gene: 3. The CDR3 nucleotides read TGTGCCAGCAGTTTGGGCGGGGGTTCCTACAATGAGCAGTTCTTC. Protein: CASSLGGGSYNEQFF.

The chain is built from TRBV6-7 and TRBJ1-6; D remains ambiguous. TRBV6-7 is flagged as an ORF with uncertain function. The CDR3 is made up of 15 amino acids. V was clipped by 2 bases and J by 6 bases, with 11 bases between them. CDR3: CASSYSAGGNSPLHF. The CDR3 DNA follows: TGTGCCAGCAGTTACAGCGCCGGTGGTAATTCACCCCTCCACTTT.

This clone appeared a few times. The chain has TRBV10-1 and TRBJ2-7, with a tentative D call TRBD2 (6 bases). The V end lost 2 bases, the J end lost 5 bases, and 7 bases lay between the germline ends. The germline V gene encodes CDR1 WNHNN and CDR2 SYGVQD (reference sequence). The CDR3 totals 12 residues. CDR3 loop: CASSEGGNEQYF. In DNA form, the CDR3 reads TGCGCCAGCAGTGAGGGAGGGAACGAGCAGTACTTC.